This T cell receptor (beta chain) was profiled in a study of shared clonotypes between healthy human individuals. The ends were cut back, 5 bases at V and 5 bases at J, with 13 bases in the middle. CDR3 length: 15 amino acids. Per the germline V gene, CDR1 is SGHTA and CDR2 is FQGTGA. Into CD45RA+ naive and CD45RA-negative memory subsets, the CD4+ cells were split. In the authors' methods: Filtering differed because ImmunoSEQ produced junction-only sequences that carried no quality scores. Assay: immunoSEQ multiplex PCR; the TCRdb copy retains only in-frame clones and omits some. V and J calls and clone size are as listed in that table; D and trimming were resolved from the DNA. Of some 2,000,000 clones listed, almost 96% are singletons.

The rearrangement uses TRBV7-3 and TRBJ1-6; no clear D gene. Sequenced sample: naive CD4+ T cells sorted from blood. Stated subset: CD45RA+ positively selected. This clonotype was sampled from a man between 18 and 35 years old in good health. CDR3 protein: CASSRTDLDNSPLHF. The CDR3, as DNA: TGTGCCAGCAGCCGCACTGATTTGGATAATTCACCCCTCCACTTT.